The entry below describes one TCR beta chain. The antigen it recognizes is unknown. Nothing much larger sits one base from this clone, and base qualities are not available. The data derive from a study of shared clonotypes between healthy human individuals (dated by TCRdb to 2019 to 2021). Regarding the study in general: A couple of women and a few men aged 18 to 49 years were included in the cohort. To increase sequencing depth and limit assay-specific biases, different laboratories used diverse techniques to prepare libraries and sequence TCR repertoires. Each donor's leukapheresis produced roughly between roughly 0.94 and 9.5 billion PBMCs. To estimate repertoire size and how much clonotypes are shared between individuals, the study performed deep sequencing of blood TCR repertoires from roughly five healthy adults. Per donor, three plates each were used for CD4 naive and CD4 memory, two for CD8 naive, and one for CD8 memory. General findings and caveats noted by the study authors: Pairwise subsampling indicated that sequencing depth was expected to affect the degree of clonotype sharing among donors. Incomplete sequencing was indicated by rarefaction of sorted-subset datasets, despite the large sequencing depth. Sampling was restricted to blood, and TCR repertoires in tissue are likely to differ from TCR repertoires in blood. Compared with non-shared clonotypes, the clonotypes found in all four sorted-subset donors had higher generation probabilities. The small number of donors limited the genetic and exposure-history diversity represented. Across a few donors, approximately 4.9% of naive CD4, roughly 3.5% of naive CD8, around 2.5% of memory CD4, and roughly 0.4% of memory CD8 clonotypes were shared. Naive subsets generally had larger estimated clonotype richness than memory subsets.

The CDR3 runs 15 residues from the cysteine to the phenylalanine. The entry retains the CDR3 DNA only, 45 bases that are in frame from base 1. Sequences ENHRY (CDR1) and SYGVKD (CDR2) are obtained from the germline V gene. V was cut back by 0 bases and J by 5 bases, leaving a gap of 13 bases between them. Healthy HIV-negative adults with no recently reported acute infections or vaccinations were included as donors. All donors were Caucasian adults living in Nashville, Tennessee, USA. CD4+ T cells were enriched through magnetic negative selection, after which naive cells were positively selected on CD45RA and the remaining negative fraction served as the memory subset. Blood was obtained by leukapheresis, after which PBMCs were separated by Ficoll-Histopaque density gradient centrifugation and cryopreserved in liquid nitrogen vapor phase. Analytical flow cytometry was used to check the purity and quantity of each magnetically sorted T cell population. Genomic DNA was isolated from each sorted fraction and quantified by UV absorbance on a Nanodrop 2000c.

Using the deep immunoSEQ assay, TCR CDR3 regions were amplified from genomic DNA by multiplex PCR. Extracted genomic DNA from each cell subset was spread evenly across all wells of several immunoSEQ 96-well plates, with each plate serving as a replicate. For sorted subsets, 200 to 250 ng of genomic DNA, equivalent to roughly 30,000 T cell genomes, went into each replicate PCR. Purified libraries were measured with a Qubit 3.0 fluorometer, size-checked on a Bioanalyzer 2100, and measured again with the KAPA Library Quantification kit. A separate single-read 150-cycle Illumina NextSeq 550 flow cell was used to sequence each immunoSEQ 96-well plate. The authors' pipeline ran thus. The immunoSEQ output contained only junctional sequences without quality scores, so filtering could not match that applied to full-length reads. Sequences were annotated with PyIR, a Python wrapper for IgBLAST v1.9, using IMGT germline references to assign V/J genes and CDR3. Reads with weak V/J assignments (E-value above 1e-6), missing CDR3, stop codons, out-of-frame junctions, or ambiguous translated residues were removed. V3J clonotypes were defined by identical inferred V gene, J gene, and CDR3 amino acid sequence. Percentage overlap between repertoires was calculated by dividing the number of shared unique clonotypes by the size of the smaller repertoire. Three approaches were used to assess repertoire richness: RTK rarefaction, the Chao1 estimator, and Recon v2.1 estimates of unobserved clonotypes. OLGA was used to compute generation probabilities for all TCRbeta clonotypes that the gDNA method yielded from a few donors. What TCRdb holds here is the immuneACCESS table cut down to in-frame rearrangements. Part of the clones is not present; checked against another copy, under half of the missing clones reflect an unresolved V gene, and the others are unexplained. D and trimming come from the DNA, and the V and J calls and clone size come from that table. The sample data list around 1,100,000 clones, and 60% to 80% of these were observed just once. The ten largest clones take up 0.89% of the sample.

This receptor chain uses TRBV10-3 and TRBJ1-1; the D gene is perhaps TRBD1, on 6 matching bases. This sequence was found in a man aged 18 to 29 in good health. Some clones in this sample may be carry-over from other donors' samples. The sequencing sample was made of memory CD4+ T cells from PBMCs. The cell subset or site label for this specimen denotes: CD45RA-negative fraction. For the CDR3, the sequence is CAISESSRGVTEAFF. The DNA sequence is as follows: TGTGCCATCAGTGAGTCGTCTAGGGGGGTAACTGAAGCTTTCTTT.